A single sample is the source of the 9 T cell receptor beta chains below, sequenced in a study of T cells in localized non-small cell lung cancer. Sequencing was performed with immunoSEQ multiplex PCR; in TCRdb, only in-frame clones are kept and a portion is missing. Of roughly 34,000 clones detected, 65% to 90% appear once; the ten largest clones hold under 5.5%. The sample was peripheral blood, taken before any cancer treatment. All receptors derive from a male donor at least 60 years old with stage III lung adenocarcinoma.

The J gene is TRBJ2-7, the V gene TRBV18, with TRBD2 matching over 9 bases. This CDR3 is 16 amino acids long. Germline V gene lookup returns CDR1 KGHSH and CDR2 LQKENI. V lost 4 bases and J lost 2; bases outside the gene matches: 9. Here the CDR3 reads CASSHGLAGATYEQYF. The CDR3 bases are TGTGCCAGCTCACACGGTTTAGCGGGGGCTACCTACGAGCAGTACTTC.

The rearrangement uses TRBV10-1 and TRBJ1-1; D call uncertain. V lost 1 base and J 4 bases, leaving 7 bases between the germline ends. The CDR3 totals 13 residues. The germline V gene has CDR1 WNHNN and CDR2 SYGVQD (reference sequence). In DNA, the CDR3 is TGCGCCAGCAGTGAGTTGTACAGCACTGAAGCTTTCTTT. Translated: CASSELYSTEAFF.

The V and J genes are TRBV9 and TRBJ1-2; possibly TRBD1 for D (6 bases). Germline CDR1 reads SGDLS; CDR2 reads YYNGEE. CDR3 length equals 13 residues. Between the trimmed V and J ends, which lost 7 bases and 4 bases, there was a span of 14 bases. CDR3 protein: CASRRDTFYGYTF. In DNA form, the CDR3 reads TGTGCCAGCCGTCGGGACACCTTCTATGGCTACACCTTC.

This clone has a handful of counts. This chain uses TRBV27 with TRBJ2-7; D gene unclear. V lost 1 base, J lost 7 bases, and 14 bases lay in between. Germline CDR1 and CDR2: MNHEY and SMNVEV (reference sequence). The CDR3 totals 14 residues. The CDR3 nucleotides are TGTGCCAGCAGTTTATATTCGCCCGTGGGAGAGCAGTACTTC. Translation: CASSLYSPVGEQYF.

The V call is TRBV2, the J call TRBJ1-1; 8 bases agree with TRBD1. Per the germline V gene, CDR1 is SNHLY and CDR2 is FYNNEI. V trimming: 5 bases; J trimming: 4 bases; junction bases outside the gene matches: 15. The CDR3 is made up of 17 amino acids. The CDR3 coding sequence is TGTGCCAGCAGTCAGGGACAGGAATTTGGCCGTGGCACTGAAGCTTTCTTT. It specifies CASSQGQEFGRGTEAFF.

The DNA for the CDR3 is TGTGCCAGCAGGAGGACAGGGGGCTTCGCCACAGATACGCAGTATTTT. Translation: CASRRTGGFATDTQYF. V is TRBV2 and J is TRBJ2-3; 11 nucleotides match TRBD1. Germline assignment: CDR1 SNHLY and CDR2 FYNNEI. The CDR3 spans 16 residues. V was pared by 6 bases and J by 2 bases, with 7 bases of the junction left unmatched.

This chain connects TRBV28 to TRBJ1-5, with 10 nucleotides matching TRBD1. Germline CDR1 and CDR2: MDHEN and SYDVKM. Trimming at V came to 6 bases and at J to 2 bases, leaving 10 bases not matched to a gene. The CDR3 length is 17 residues. For the CDR3, the DNA is TGTGCCAGCAGAATGTTGACTGGGACAGGGGGCAATCAGCCCCAGCATTTT. It translates to CASRMLTGTGGNQPQHF.

This clone was observed a handful of times. The chain joins TRBV7-9 to TRBJ1-1; 7 positions agree with TRBD1. This CDR3 is built from 14 residues. Trimming at V came to 5 bases and at J to 7 bases, leaving 10 bases not matched to a gene. CDR1 is SEHNR, CDR2 FQNEAQ, per germline (reference sequence). The CDR3 nucleotides are TGTGCCAGCAGCCAAGAGGGGGCTGGGGGTGAAGCTTTCTTT. This translates into CASSQEGAGGEAFF.

This chain links TRBV23-1 with TRBJ2-7, with D possibly called TRBD1 or TRBD2 (5 bases each). TRBV23-1 is assigned to the ORF class and has an uncertain function. The CDR3 has 16 amino acids. V lost 6 bases and J lost 3, with 21 bases in between. The CDR3 coding sequence is TGCGCCAGCAGCGTCGGGACGACGGATGCCCACTACGAGCAGTACTTC. The encoded protein is CASSVGTTDAHYEQYF.